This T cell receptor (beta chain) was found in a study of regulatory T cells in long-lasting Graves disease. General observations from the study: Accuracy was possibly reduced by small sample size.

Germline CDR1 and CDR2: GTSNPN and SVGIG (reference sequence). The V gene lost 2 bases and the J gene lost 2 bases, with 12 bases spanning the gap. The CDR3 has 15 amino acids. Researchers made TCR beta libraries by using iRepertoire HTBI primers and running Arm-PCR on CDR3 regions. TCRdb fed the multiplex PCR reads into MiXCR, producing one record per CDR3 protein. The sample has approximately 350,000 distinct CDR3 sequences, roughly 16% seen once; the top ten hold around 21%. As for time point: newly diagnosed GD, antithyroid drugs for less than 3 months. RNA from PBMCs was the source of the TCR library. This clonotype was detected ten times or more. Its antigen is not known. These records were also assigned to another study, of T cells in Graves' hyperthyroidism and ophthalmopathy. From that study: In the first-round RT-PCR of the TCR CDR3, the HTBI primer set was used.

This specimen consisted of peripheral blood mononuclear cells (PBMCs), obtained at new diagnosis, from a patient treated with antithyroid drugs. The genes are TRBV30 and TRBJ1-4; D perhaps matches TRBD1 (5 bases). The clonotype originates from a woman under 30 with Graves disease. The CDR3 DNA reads TGTGCCTGGAGTCCCGACAGTCGCACTAATGAAAAACTGTTTTTT. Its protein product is CAWSPDSRTNEKLFF.